This T cell receptor (beta chain) is from a study of early T cells in non-severe SARS-CoV-2 infection. TCRdb reanalysed the 5' RACE reads using MiXCR and keeps one entry per CDR3 protein. The table shows 40,000 to 55,000 distinct CDR3 sequences, with 3% to 4% occurring only once. The CDR3 extends over 14 amino acids. The V end lost 4 bases, the J end lost 9 bases, and 16 bases lay between the germline ends. Germline V CDR1 and CDR2: KGHSH, LQKENI. This clonotype appeared a few times. The chain is built from TRBV18 and TRBJ2-1; the D is unclear. Material for sequencing was whole blood. This clonotype was obtained from an adult who was a healthcare worker with PCR-confirmed SARS-CoV-2 infection or an uninfected control (not recorded which). For the CDR3, the DNA is TGTGCCAGCTCACAGGACGGTCGACGCATTGAGCAGTTCTTC. Translating gives CASSQDGRRIEQFF.